The 23 T cell receptor beta chains in this list originate from one sample, sequenced in a study of memory CD4+ T cells and cytomegalovirus serostatus. The sort gate was single viable CD3+CD4+CD8-CD45RO+ cells for memory CD4+ T cells. The method was immunoSEQ multiplex PCR; TCRdb's version includes in-frame clones alone and lacks a portion of them. Of about 40,000 clones listed, more than 75% are singletons. The sequencing input was memory CD4+ T cells from blood. These receptors were taken from an adult in good health and CMV-seronegative.

The sample holds one count of this clone. The rearrangement links TRBV4-1 to TRBJ1-2, with 12 bases aligning to TRBD1. Trimming cost V 0 bases and J 2 bases; bases outside gene matches: 4. The CDR3 has 17 residues. Per the germline V gene, CDR1 is MGHRA and CDR2 is YSYEKL. CDR3 sequence (DNA): TGCGCCAGCAGCCAAGATATAGGGACAGGGGGCAACTATGGCTACACCTTC. Protein product: CASSQDIGTGGNYGYTF.

The chain combines TRBV7-2 with TRBJ2-1, with D perhaps being TRBD1 or TRBD2 (5 bases each). The germline CDR1 and CDR2 sequences are SGHTA and FQGNSA. The CDR3 extends over 14 amino acids. The V end lost 4 bases, the J end lost 14 bases, and 21 bases lay between the germline ends. CDR3 nucleotide sequence: TGTGCCAGCAGCTCCGACCCTAGTAAGGTGGGGGAGTTCTTC. The encoded protein is CASSSDPSKVGEFF.

This rearrangement joins TRBV6-1 to TRBJ2-7, with D perhaps TRBD2 (5 bases). V was trimmed by 4 bases and J by 6 bases, leaving 13 bases between them. The CDR3 length is 13 residues. Germline V gene lookup returns CDR1 MNHNS and CDR2 SASEGT. CDR3 region: CASSVNPGSEQYF. CDR3 bases: TGTGCCAGCAGTGTAAACCCGGGGTCCGAGCAGTACTTC.

The CDR3 is CASSLGQGETGEQFF. DNA for the CDR3: TGTGCCAGCAGCTTAGGACAGGGCGAGACGGGTGAGCAGTTCTTC. The chain uses TRBV7-9 and TRBJ2-1; the match to TRBD1 covers 7 bases. This CDR3 is built from 15 residues. V trimming: 1 base; J trimming: 9 bases; junction bases outside the gene matches: 9. The germline CDR1 and CDR2 sequences are SEHNR and FQNEAQ (reference sequence).

The chain recombines TRBV5-6 with TRBJ1-6; weak D call: TRBD1 (5 bases). The germline V gene encodes CDR1 SGHDT and CDR2 YYEEEE. Trimming removed 0 bases from V and 6 bases from J, with 13 bases in between. The CDR3 is 16 residues long. CDR3 region: CASSLAQGSANSPLHF. The CDR3 region has the DNA TGTGCCAGCAGCTTGGCGCAGGGCAGCGCTAATTCACCCCTCCACTTT. Full variable domain (outside the CDR3, taken from reference TRBV5-6 and TRBJ1-6): DAGVTQSPTHLIKTRGQQVTLRCSPKSGHDTVSWYQQALGQGPQFIFQYYEEEERQRGNFPDRFSGHQFPNYSSELNVNALLLGDSALYLCASSLAQGSANSPLHFGNGTRLTVT.

The J gene is TRBJ1-1, the V gene TRBV4-2, with D unresolved. The CDR3 covers 13 residues. V was cut by 0 bases and J by 4 bases, with 6 bases left in between. Germline loops: CDR1 LGHNA, CDR2 YNFKEQ. CDR3: CASSQEEVTEAFF. As DNA, the CDR3 is TGTGCCAGCAGCCAAGAAGAGGTCACTGAAGCTTTCTTT.

The chain employs TRBV5-8 and TRBJ1-1, with D hard to call. The CDR3 is made up of 15 amino acids. Trimming took 3 bases from V and 3 from J, leaving 15 bases between them. CDR1 and CDR2 (germline): SGHTS, YDEGEE. The DNA of the CDR3 is TGTGCCAGCAGCTCGCTTGGAGGAAGGGACACTGAAGCTTTCTTT. The encoded protein is CASSSLGGRDTEAFF. The full variable domain, completed using reference TRBV5-8 and TRBJ1-1, is EAGVTQSPTHLIKTRGQQATLRCSPISGHTSVYWYQQALGLGLQFLLWYDEGEERNRGNFPPRFSGRQFPNYSSELNVNALELEDSALYLCASSSLGGRDTEAFFGQGTRLTVV.

This chain uses TRBV19 with TRBJ1-4; D possibly corresponds to TRBD1 (5 bases). The CDR3 is 14 amino acids. The V gene lost 5 bases and the J gene lost 2 bases, with 9 bases spanning the gap. Germline values: CDR1 LNHDA, CDR2 SQIVND (reference sequence). The CDR3 reads CASSETATNEKLFF. The CDR3 DNA follows: TGTGCCAGTAGTGAGACAGCTACTAATGAAAAACTGTTTTTT.

The chain couples TRBV19 to TRBJ2-5, with 12 bases aligning to TRBD2. V shed 3 bases, J shed 5 bases, and the junction held 16 bases outside the gene matches. Germline V gene sequence: CDR1 LNHDA, CDR2 SQIVND (reference sequence). This CDR3 spans 19 amino acids. Here the CDR3 reads CASSMGRLAGVSSMETQYF. CDR3 in DNA: TGTGCCAGTAGTATGGGGAGACTAGCGGGGGTTTCGTCTATGGAGACCCAGTACTTC. Based on the CDR3 plus reference TRBV19 and TRBJ2-5, the full variable domain is DGGITQSPKYLFRKEGQNVTLSCEQNLNHDAMYWYRQDPGQGLRLIYYSQIVNDFQKGDIAEGYSVSREKKESFPLTVTSAQKNPTAFYLCASSMGRLAGVSSMETQYFGPGTRLLVL.

This chain connects TRBV5-1 to TRBJ1-2, with D possibly matching TRBD1 (6 bases). Trimming shortened V by 6 bases and J by 5 bases, and 17 bases separated the two germline ends. Germline lookup yields CDR1 SGHRS and CDR2 YFSETQ. The CDR3 extends over 14 amino acids. The CDR3 region has the DNA TGCGCCAGCACCGAACAGGGTCCCCAATATGGCTACACCTTC. It is translated as CASTEQGPQYGYTF.

This chain uses TRBV19 with TRBJ1-2; D is undetermined. CDR3 length equals 13 residues. Germline V gives CDR1 LNHDA, CDR2 SQIVND (reference sequence). Trimming stripped 4 bases from V and 2 bases from J, with 8 bases between. CDR3 nucleotides: TGTGCCAGTAGTAGACAACAGAACTATGGCTACACCTTC. This gives the protein CASSRQQNYGYTF.

This clone has just a few counts. V usage is TRBV2 and J usage is TRBJ1-6, with 9 bases lining up with TRBD1. V lost 5 bases, J lost 5 bases, and 4 bases stayed unmatched. Germline CDR1 SNHLY, CDR2 FYNNEI. CDR3 length: 15 amino acids. The CDR3 DNA reads TGTGCCAGCAGTCCTCGGACAGGGGATAATTCACCCCTCCACTTT. Its translation: CASSPRTGDNSPLHF.

This clone has more than one count but fewer than ten. The chain is built from TRBV7-8 and TRBJ2-5; D is unresolved. The CDR3 length is 15 residues. Trimming removed 5 bases from V and 6 bases from J, with 19 bases in between. In germline, CDR1 is SGHVS, CDR2 FQNEAQ. CDR3: CASSRTTALGQTQYF. As DNA, the CDR3 is TGTGCCAGCAGCCGAACCACAGCCTTAGGGCAGACCCAGTACTTC.

The chain has TRBV9 and TRBJ2-2; tentative D call: TRBD1 (5 bases). The CDR3 sequence is 15 residues long. CDR1 and CDR2 from the germline V gene are SGDLS and YYNGEE. Between the trimmed V and J ends, which lost 4 bases and 0 bases, there was a span of 10 bases. The CDR3 loop is CASSMTDTNTGELFF. The CDR3 coding sequence is TGTGCCAGCAGCATGACGGACACGAACACCGGGGAGCTGTTTTTT.

The CDR3 reads CASSLNVRGTIQNQPQHF. As DNA, the CDR3 is TGTGCCAGCAGCTTAAATGTTAGGGGGACAATACAAAATCAGCCCCAGCATTTT. The chain carries TRBV7-8 and TRBJ1-5, with a weak D call TRBD1 (6 bases). Germline loops: CDR1 SGHVS, CDR2 FQNEAQ. The CDR3 contains 18 residues. Trimming took off 2 bases at V and 4 bases at J, with 21 bases between the two ends.

This sequence joins TRBV6-1 and TRBJ2-1; 7 bases match TRBD1. V gave up 8 bases and J gave up 6 bases; unmatched junction bases: 7. Looked up from germline, CDR1 is MNHNS and CDR2 is SASEGT. This CDR3 has 13 amino acids. The CDR3 loop is CASLGQESNEQFF. In nucleotides, the CDR3 is TGTGCCAGCCTAGGACAGGAAAGCAATGAGCAGTTCTTC.

The V call is TRBV11-2, the J call TRBJ1-6, with D uncertain. Germline V CDR1 and CDR2: SGHAT, FQNNGV. The CDR3 has 14 residues. The ends were cut back, 4 bases at V and 7 bases at J, with 11 bases in the middle. The CDR3 is CASSSHFGNSPLHF. In DNA, the CDR3 is TGTGCCAGCAGCTCCCATTTCGGGAATTCACCCCTCCACTTT. Full variable domain (remainder filled in from reference TRBV11-2 and TRBJ1-6): EAGVAQSPRYKIIEKRQSVAFWCNPISGHATLYWYQQILGQGPKLLIQFQNNGVVDDSQLPKDRFSAERLKGVDSTLKIQPAKLEDSAVYLCASSSHFGNSPLHFGNGTRLTVT.

This clone was counted only a few times. The J gene is TRBJ2-2, the V gene TRBV14; D possibly corresponds to TRBD2 (6 bases). V was trimmed by 0 bases and J by 1 base, leaving 9 bases between them. CDR3 length: 16 residues. Germline values: CDR1 SGHDN, CDR2 FVKESK. The CDR3, as DNA: TGTGCCAGCAGCCAAGAAGGCGGGGTGAACACCGGGGAGCTGTTTTTT. Encoded protein: CASSQEGGVNTGELFF.

V and J are TRBV5-4 and TRBJ1-2; TRBD1 aligns across 7 bases. From germline, CDR1 is SGHNT and CDR2 YYREEE (reference sequence). The CDR3 is 13 amino acids. V was pared by 9 bases and J by 0 bases, with 5 bases of the junction left unmatched. Here the CDR3 reads CAIPTGSNYGYTF. The CDR3 DNA sequence: TGTGCCATTCCGACAGGGTCTAACTATGGCTACACCTTC. Supplemented by reference TRBV5-4 and TRBJ1-2, the full variable domain reads ETGVTQSPTHLIKTRGQQVTLRCSSQSGHNTVSWYQQALGQGPQFIFQYYREEENGRGNFPPRFSGLQFPNYSSELNVNALELDDSALYLCAIPTGSNYGYTFGSGTRLTVV.

This chain links TRBV5-5 with TRBJ1-2; D is undetermined. This CDR3 has 14 amino acids. Germline CDR1 SGHKS, CDR2 YYEKEE (reference sequence). V was shortened by 0 bases and J by 5 bases, with 11 bases between the two germline ends. In DNA form, the CDR3 reads TGTGCCAGCAGCTTGGACAGTCAATGGTATGGCTACACCTTC. Its protein is CASSLDSQWYGYTF.

V is TRBV5-4 and J is TRBJ2-3; perhaps TRBD2 as D (6 bases). V was trimmed by 3 bases and J by 6 bases, leaving 17 bases between them. The germline gives CDR1 SGHNT, CDR2 YYREEE (reference sequence). This CDR3 is 15 amino acids long. CDR3 loop: CASSSQVGGADTQYF. Written as DNA, the CDR3 is TGTGCCAGCAGCTCTCAAGTCGGGGGAGCGGATACGCAGTATTTT.

The chain combines TRBV5-4 with TRBJ2-1, with unresolved D. V was shortened by 0 bases and J by 0 bases, with 7 bases between the two germline ends. This CDR3 comprises 15 residues. Germline CDR1 SGHNT, CDR2 YYREEE (reference sequence). The DNA for the CDR3 is TGTGCCAGCAGCTTGGTATTGGCCTCCTACAATGAGCAGTTCTTC. It yields the protein CASSLVLASYNEQFF.

The rearrangement links TRBV18 to TRBJ2-5, with TRBD1 matching 8 bases. The CDR3 contains 14 residues. CDR1 KGHSH and CDR2 LQKENI come from the germline V gene. V lost 3 bases and J lost 3; bases outside the gene matches: 3. CDR3 sequence reads: CASSPGTGEETQYF. CDR3 sequence (DNA): TGTGCCAGCTCACCGGGGACAGGAGAAGAGACCCAGTACTTC. Full variable domain (remainder filled in from reference TRBV18 and TRBJ2-5): NAGVMQNPRHLVRRRGQEARLRCSPMKGHSHVYWYRQLPEEGLKFMVYLQKENIIDESGMPKERFSAEFPKEGPSILRIQQVVRGDSAAYFCASSPGTGEETQYFGPGTRLLVL.